This TCR beta chain emerged from a study of regulatory T cells in long-lasting Graves disease. The study's findings and limits: The study examined only peripheral blood, not thyroid tissue.

A note on this clonotype: The antigen remains unidentified.

Construction of the TCR beta libraries employed iRepertoire HTBI primers in conjunction with Arm-PCR of CDR3 regions. TCRdb independently ran MiXCR on the multiplex PCR reads; one entry per CDR3 protein. The sample carries fewer than 400,000 distinct CDR3 sequences, around 21% recorded once. Stated time point: persistent/refractory GD, antithyroid drugs over 5 years with positive TRAb. Preparation of the TCR library used RNA extracted from PBMCs. The sequence was collected from a female donor with Graves disease. The sequencing used peripheral blood mononuclear cells (PBMCs), collected when the disease was refractory, from a patient treated with antithyroid drugs.

CDR3 amino acids: CASSPRLATPYEQYF. DNA for the CDR3: TGTGCCAGCTCACCACGGCTAGCGACCCCCTACGAGCAGTACTTC. The chain combines TRBV18 with TRBJ2-7, with D possibly matching TRBD2 (6 bases). Trimming stripped 1 base from V and 2 bases from J, with 12 bases between. The CDR3 runs to 15 residues. The germline V gene encodes CDR1 KGHSH and CDR2 LQKENI.